This TCR beta chain was sequenced in a study of blood T cell repertoires in COVID-19. Assay: immunoSEQ multiplex PCR; the TCRdb copy retains only in-frame clones and omits some. This sample has about 170,000 clones, with over 75% found just once. CDR1 WSHSY and CDR2 SAAADI come from the germline V gene. The CDR3 length is 13 residues. V lost 4 bases and J 4 bases, leaving 10 bases between the germline ends. This clone showed up just a few times. Self-reported history from a screening survey and questionnaire set each donor's cohort. The sample was PBMCs or T cells enriched from blood (not recorded which). This TCR was recovered from a woman aged 45-65 years who had recovered from COVID-19. The chain couples TRBV10-2 to TRBJ1-1; no definite D call. CDR3 in DNA: TGCGCCAGCAGTGCGGCCGGGGTCACTGAAGCTTTCTTT. Translating it yields CASSAAGVTEAFF.